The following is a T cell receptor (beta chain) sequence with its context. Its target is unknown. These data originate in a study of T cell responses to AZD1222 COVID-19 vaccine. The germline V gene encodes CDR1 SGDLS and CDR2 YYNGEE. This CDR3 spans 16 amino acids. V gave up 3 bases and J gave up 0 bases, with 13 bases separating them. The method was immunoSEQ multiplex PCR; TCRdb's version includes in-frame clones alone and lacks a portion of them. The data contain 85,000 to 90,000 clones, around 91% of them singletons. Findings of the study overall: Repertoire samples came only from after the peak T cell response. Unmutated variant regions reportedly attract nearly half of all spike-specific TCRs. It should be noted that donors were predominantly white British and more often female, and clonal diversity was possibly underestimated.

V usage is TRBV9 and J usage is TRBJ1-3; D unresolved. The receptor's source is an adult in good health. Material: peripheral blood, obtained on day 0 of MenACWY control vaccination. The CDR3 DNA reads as TGTGCCAGCAGCGCCCCTTCTTATGGCTCTGGAAACACCATATATTTT. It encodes CASSAPSYGSGNTIYF.